The 29 T cell receptor beta chains given below trace back to one sample, sequenced in a study of blood T cells in healthy people across ages. Combining a sample-barcoded 5' primer with a J-beta primer mix, a second PCR ran for about 7 to 11 cycles. Via MiXCR, TCRdb re-called the 5' RACE reads, giving one row per CDR3 protein. The data hold about 810,000 distinct CDR3 sequences, with roughly 35% observed a single time. Sequencing was carried out using blood. These TCRs come from a man younger than 35 in good health.

The table lists this clonotype with many counts. The chain employs TRBV12-3 or TRBV12-4 and TRBJ1-2, with 10 bases fitting TRBD1. The CDR3 is 16 residues long. Trimming removed 4 bases from V and 2 bases from J; junction bases left unmatched: 7. The CDR3: CASSSPGQGRNYGYTF. The CDR3 DNA reads as TGTGCCAGCAGTTCCCCGGGACAGGGGAGAAACTATGGCTACACCTTC.

CDR3 region: CASSFSVEKNTEAFF. Here the CDR3 DNA reads TGCGCCAGCAGCTTCAGTGTAGAGAAGAACACTGAAGCTTTCTTT. The chain employs TRBV5-1 and TRBJ1-1; D uncertain. CDR3 length: 15 amino acids. With 2 bases removed from V and 1 base from J, the gap between germline ends came to 12 bases. Germline V CDR1 and CDR2: SGHRS, YFSETQ.

This clonotype turned up a few times. This chain connects TRBV12-3 or TRBV12-4 to TRBJ1-2; D is uncertain. V lost 5 bases and J lost 2, with 6 bases in between. This CDR3 region has 12 residues. The CDR3 DNA is TGTGCCAGCAGTAGGCGCAACTATGGCTACACCTTC. Protein: CASSRRNYGYTF.

This clonotype was counted only a few times. This rearrangement joins TRBV7-2 to TRBJ2-7; TRBD2 agrees at 12 bases. The CDR3 extends over 18 amino acids. Germline CDR1 is SGHTA and CDR2 is FQGNSA. J was trimmed by 0 bases and V by 1 base; bases with no gene match: 7. This CDR3 reads CASSLVASGGGSSYEQYF. CDR3 sequence (DNA): TGTGCCAGCAGCTTAGTCGCTAGCGGGGGGGGTAGCTCCTACGAGCAGTACTTC.

The chain combines TRBV7-9 with TRBJ2-7, with 8 bases that match TRBD2. From germline, CDR1 is SEHNR and CDR2 FQNEAQ (reference sequence). This CDR3 spans 15 amino acids. Losses at the gene ends were 1 base for V and 2 bases for J; bases not matched to a gene: 4. The CDR3 region has the DNA TGTGCCAGCAGCTTAGTTACTAGCGGCGCCTACGAGCAGTACTTC. Its translation: CASSLVTSGAYEQYF.

The genes are TRBV5-1 and TRBJ1-6; 8 bases are a match to TRBD1. Germline V gene sequence: CDR1 SGHRS, CDR2 YFSETQ. This CDR3 has 15 residues. The trim removed 4 bases at V and 9 bases at J, leaving 9 bases unmatched. The CDR3 protein is CASSEGQGAISPLHF. The CDR3 DNA sequence: TGCGCCAGCAGCGAAGGACAGGGAGCCATTTCACCCCTCCACTTT.

There are many counts of this clonotype. This chain links TRBV15 with TRBJ2-3, with D unresolved. Deletions cut 0 bases from V and 2 bases from J, with 3 bases between. The V gene's germline CDR1 is LNHNV and CDR2 YYDKDF (reference sequence). The CDR3 totals 13 residues. The CDR3 sequence: CATSRDPTDTQYF. In DNA, the CDR3 is TGTGCCACCAGCAGAGATCCCACAGATACGCAGTATTTT.

This clonotype turned up a few times. CDR3 loop: CASSIPPAGAYEQYF. DNA of the CDR3: TGTGCCAGTAGTATCCCACCGGCGGGAGCCTACGAGCAGTACTTC. The chain carries TRBV19 and TRBJ2-7; 7 bases map to TRBD2. The CDR3 consists of 15 residues. V shed 3 bases and J 2 bases; nucleotides not matched to a gene: 7. Per the germline V gene, CDR1 is LNHDA and CDR2 is SQIVND (reference sequence). Together with reference TRBV19 and TRBJ2-7, the CDR3 gives the full variable domain: DGGITQSPKYLFRKEGQNVTLSCEQNLNHDAMYWYRQDPGQGLRLIYYSQIVNDFQKGDIAEGYSVSREKKESFPLTVTSAQKNPTAFYLCASSIPPAGAYEQYFGPGTRLTVT.

The chain recombines TRBV5-1 with TRBJ2-1, with D tentatively TRBD1 or TRBD2 (6 bases each). The J call is doubtful: the DNA matches TRBJ2-7 better. Germline assignment: CDR1 SGHRS and CDR2 YFSETQ. CDR3 length: 15 amino acids. The DNA for the CDR3 is TGCGCCAGCAGCACCGGAGGGGGGTCCTACAATGAGCAGTACTTC. Translating gives CASSTGGGSYNEQYF.

This clonotype showed up many times. The chain links TRBV4-1 to TRBJ2-3; no definite D call. CDR1 is MGHRA, CDR2 YSYEKL, per germline. V gave up 4 bases and J gave up 6 bases, with 11 bases separating them. CDR3 length: 13 amino acids. CDR3 DNA: TGCGCCAGCAGCCCCCCTTCGGAGGATACGCAGTATTTT. Translated, it gives CASSPPSEDTQYF.

The gene calls are TRBV24-1 and TRBJ1-1; D not certain. The CDR3 length is 13 residues. V was pared by 5 bases and J by 7 bases, with 13 bases between. Germline CDR1 KGHDR, CDR2 SFDVKD. CDR3: CATSAGPAGEAFF. The CDR3 DNA follows: TGTGCCACCAGTGCCGGACCCGCTGGTGAAGCTTTCTTT.

This clonotype was detected only a few times. The V gene is TRBV29-1, the J gene TRBJ1-6; 8 bases agree with TRBD1. Germline V CDR1 and CDR2: SQVTM, ANQGSEA. The CDR3 covers 14 residues. The trim removed 4 bases at V and 5 bases at J, leaving 4 bases unmatched. The CDR3 region has the DNA TGCAGCGTTGCCTTGGACAGGGATAATTCACCCCTCCACTTT. It is translated as CSVALDRDNSPLHF. Combining the CDR3 with reference TRBV29-1 and TRBJ1-6 gives the whole variable domain SAVISQKPSRDICQRGTSLTIQCQVDSQVTMMFWYRQQPGQSLTLIATANQGSEATYESGFVIDKFPISRPNLTFSTLTVSNMSPEDSSIYLCSVALDRDNSPLHFGNGTRLTVT.

CDR3: CASSRTGTPNQPQHF. For the CDR3, the DNA is TGTGCCAGCAGCCGTACCGGGACGCCCAATCAGCCCCAGCATTTT. The V call is TRBV3-1, the J call TRBJ1-5, with a tentative D call TRBD1 (5 bases). The CDR3 runs to 15 residues. Germline CDR1 LGHDT, CDR2 YNNKEL (reference sequence). The V and J ends lost 4 bases and 3 bases respectively, with 13 bases between them.

V gene TRBV4-2 combines with J gene TRBJ2-5; 11 nucleotides agree with TRBD2. Germline CDR1 reads LGHNA; CDR2 reads YNFKEQ. The CDR3 totals 19 residues. The V and J ends lost 0 bases and 4 bases, in that order; junction bases with no gene match: 13. CDR3 sequence reads: CASSQDPGLADLYGETQYF. The CDR3 DNA is TGTGCCAGCAGCCAAGACCCGGGACTAGCGGACCTATATGGAGAGACCCAGTACTTC.

This clonotype appeared a few times. The gene calls are TRBV12-3 or TRBV12-4 and TRBJ2-7; D unresolved. CDR3 length: 13 amino acids. V lost 5 bases and J 4 bases, leaving 12 bases between the germline ends. For the CDR3, the DNA is TGTGCCAGCAGTAAAGGACCGTTATACGAGCAGTACTTC. The encoded protein is CASSKGPLYEQYF.

The chain combines TRBV12-3 or TRBV12-4 with TRBJ2-1; D call uncertain. V lost 6 bases and J 3 bases, leaving 15 bases between the germline ends. The CDR3 is 15 residues long. CDR3 DNA: TGTGCCAGCAGCATCTGTCAGCCCCTCTACAATGAGCAGTTCTTC. It encodes CASSICQPLYNEQFF.

The table lists this clonotype with many counts. The chain employs TRBV7-9 and TRBJ1-6, with 10 bases aligning to TRBD1. The CDR3 loop spans 15 amino acids. Germline CDR1 and CDR2: SEHNR and FQNEAQ (reference sequence). V gave up 0 bases and J gave up 8 bases; unmatched junction bases: 1. The CDR3 DNA follows: TGTGCCAGCAGCTTAGCCGGGACAGGGGATTCACCCCTCCACTTT. Amino acid sequence: CASSLAGTGDSPLHF.

The chain joins TRBV20-1 to TRBJ2-5; TRBD2 matches 11 bases. Trimming took 5 bases from V and 3 from J; bases not matched to a gene: 14. The CDR3 contains 17 residues. Germline V gene data show CDR1 as DFQATT and CDR2 as SNEGSKA (reference sequence). The CDR3 loop reads CSAGGLKLAGVKETQYF. For the CDR3, the DNA is TGCAGTGCTGGGGGCCTAAAACTAGCGGGGGTCAAAGAGACCCAGTACTTC.

This clonotype appeared a single time. V and J are TRBV15 and TRBJ2-3, with D possibly being TRBD2 (5 bases). The V end lost 0 bases, the J end lost 2 bases, and 12 bases lay between the germline ends. This CDR3 is built from 16 residues. The germline V gene has CDR1 LNHNV and CDR2 YYDKDF (reference sequence). CDR3 sequence reads: CATSRDGVEVTDTQYF. CDR3 in DNA: TGTGCCACCAGCAGAGACGGGGTAGAGGTCACAGATACGCAGTATTTT.

This clonotype was seen more than once but under ten times. The chain joins TRBV5-6 to TRBJ1-2, with D hard to call. The CDR3 covers 16 residues. With 2 bases removed from V and 3 bases from J, the gap between germline ends came to 17 bases. Germline values: CDR1 SGHDT, CDR2 YYEEEE. The CDR3 DNA sequence: TGTGCCAGCAGCTTCTTTAACCGGACTTTTTACTATGGCTACACCTTC. It translates to CASSFFNRTFYYGYTF.

V usage is TRBV12-3 or TRBV12-4 and J usage is TRBJ1-1; D unresolved. V was clipped by 5 bases and J by 1 base, with 17 bases between them. The CDR3 spans 16 residues. The CDR3 loop reads CASSPVGQNSNTEAFF. CDR3 bases: TGTGCCAGCAGTCCGGTCGGTCAGAACTCGAACACTGAAGCTTTCTTT.

The rearrangement joins TRBV5-1 to TRBJ1-1, with 11 bases fitting TRBD1. The CDR3 length is 16 residues. J lost 6 bases, V lost 4 bases, and 11 bases had no gene match. Germline assignment: CDR1 SGHRS and CDR2 YFSETQ. The CDR3 loop reads CASSGGGQGEFAEAFF. CDR3 coding DNA: TGCGCCAGCAGCGGCGGGGGACAGGGGGAATTCGCTGAAGCTTTCTTT.

The CDR3 DNA sequence: TGTGCCAGCAGTTACCGGGACAAGAACACCGGGGAGCTGTTTTTT. Amino acid sequence: CASSYRDKNTGELFF. The chain combines TRBV12-3 or TRBV12-4 with TRBJ2-2; weak D call: TRBD1 (6 bases). The V and J ends lost 4 bases and 1 base respectively, with 10 bases between them. The CDR3 extends over 15 amino acids.

This clonotype has a handful of counts. V gene TRBV12-3 or TRBV12-4 combines with J gene TRBJ1-1; the match to TRBD1 covers 8 bases. This CDR3 contains 14 residues. V lost 7 bases to trimming and J lost 0 bases; unmatched junction nucleotides: 4. The CDR3 region is CASTPGQVNTEAFF. The CDR3, as DNA: TGTGCCAGCACCCCGGGACAGGTGAACACTGAAGCTTTCTTT.

This clonotype was counted ten times or more. The V and J genes are TRBV6-6 and TRBJ1-5; D not certain. The length of the CDR3 is 12 residues. Germline V CDR1 and CDR2: MNHNY, SVGAGI (reference sequence). V was trimmed by 4 bases and J by 4 bases, leaving 5 bases between them. In DNA, the CDR3 is TGTGCCAGCAGTTTGGAGAATCAGCCCCAGCATTTT. Translation gives CASSLENQPQHF.

On this clonotype: This clone may be a read error of a much larger clone one base away. The genes are TRBV4-2 and TRBJ2-1, with TRBD1 as a possible D gene (6 bases). The length of the CDR3 is 17 residues. V was clipped by 1 base and J by 2 bases, with 15 bases between them. CDR1 is LGHNA and CDR2 is YNFKEQ in the germline V gene. The CDR3 spells CASSQGVWGQTYNEQFF. The CDR3 region has the DNA TGTGCCAGCAGCCAAGGAGTCTGGGGGCAGACCTACAATGAGCAGTTCTTC.

This chain joins TRBV6-2 or TRBV6-3 and TRBJ1-5; D unresolved. The CDR3 totals 12 residues. Germline CDR1 is MNHEY and CDR2 is SVGEGT. V gave up 6 bases and J gave up 6 bases, with 9 bases separating them. The CDR3, as DNA: TGTGCCAGCAGCTCTCAGAGTCAGCCCCAGCATTTT. Encoded protein: CASSSQSQPQHF.

This clonotype has only one observation. This chain uses TRBV15 with TRBJ2-1; 8 nucleotides line up with TRBD2. Germline-derived CDR1 and CDR2 are LNHNV and YYDKDF (reference sequence). V gave up 3 bases and J gave up 6 bases; unmatched junction bases: 16. The CDR3 contains 18 residues. The CDR3: CATSSLRSGAGEFNEQFF. The CDR3 DNA reads as TGTGCCACCAGCAGCCTACGGAGCGGAGCGGGGGAATTCAATGAGCAGTTCTTC.

Only a few counts were recorded for this clonotype. The chain recombines TRBV10-3 with TRBJ1-4; 9 bases agree with TRBD1. The CDR3 covers 14 residues. CDR1 and CDR2 from the germline V gene are ENHRY and SYGVKD. V gave up 6 bases and J gave up 8 bases; unmatched junction bases: 7. CDR3 loop: CAISSGTGNEKLFF. In nucleotides, the CDR3 is TGTGCCATCAGCTCCGGGACAGGGAACGAAAAACTGTTTTTT.